One and the same sample provided the 28 T cell receptor beta chains below, sequenced in a study of T cell responses to AZD1222 COVID-19 vaccine. Only in-frame clones appear in the TCRdb table, and some are missing; sequencing was by immunoSEQ multiplex PCR. This table holds around 110,000 clones, under 95% found once. The sequenced sample was peripheral blood, obtained on day 0 of AZD1222 vaccination. The receptor set was obtained from an adult in good health.

The CDR3 loop reads CASSVVSGSHGYTF. DNA for the CDR3: TGTGCCAGCAGCGTGGTTTCGGGTTCTCATGGCTACACCTTC. The rearrangement joins TRBV7-9 to TRBJ1-2; D is unclear. The CDR3 loop spans 14 amino acids. Per germline, CDR1 SEHNR and CDR2 FQNEAQ (reference sequence). V lost 5 bases and J 6 bases, leaving 16 bases between the germline ends. The whole variable domain, filled in from reference TRBV7-9 and TRBJ1-2, reads DTGVSQNPRHKITKRGQNVTFRCDPISEHNRLYWYRQTLGQGPEFLTYFQNEAQLEKSRLLSDRFSAERPKGSFSTLEIQRTEQGDSAMYLCASSVVSGSHGYTFGSGTRLTVV.

The chain is built from TRBV5-5 and TRBJ2-7, with D perhaps given as TRBD1 or TRBD2 (5 bases each). The length of the CDR3 is 16 residues. Germline V CDR1 and CDR2: SGHKS, YYEKEE (reference sequence). Trimming took off 4 bases at V and 0 bases at J, with 17 bases between the two ends. CDR3 DNA sequence: TGTGCCAGCAGCAATACCGGGACCGCTAGCTCCTACGAGCAGTACTTC. Encoded protein: CASSNTGTASSYEQYF.

The V and J genes are TRBV7-9 and TRBJ1-2, with 7 bases aligning to TRBD1. The V and J ends lost 7 bases and 4 bases, in that order; junction bases with no gene match: 3. Germline assignment: CDR1 SEHNR and CDR2 FQNEAQ (reference sequence). CDR3 length: 12 amino acids. CDR3 protein: CASNRDSYGYTF. The DNA for the CDR3 is TGTGCCAGCAACAGGGACAGCTATGGCTACACCTTC.

The rearrangement joins TRBV19 to TRBJ2-2; TRBD2 might be the D (6 bases). V was cut by 9 bases and J by 5 bases, with 10 bases left in between. CDR1 and CDR2 from the germline V gene are LNHDA and SQIVND (reference sequence). This CDR3 region has 12 residues. The CDR3 DNA reads as TGTGCCAGCTTAGCGGATACCGGGGAGCTGTTTTTT. Residues: CASLADTGELFF.

The genes are TRBV7-8 and TRBJ2-7; D uncertain. Trimming shortened V by 4 bases and J by 0 bases, and 16 bases separated the two germline ends. CDR3 length: 16 residues. The germline gives CDR1 SGHVS, CDR2 FQNEAQ. The CDR3 coding sequence is TGTGCCAGCAGCTCAGGACGGCCGACTCGCTCCTACGAGCAGTACTTC. Protein sequence: CASSSGRPTRSYEQYF.

The chain recombines TRBV29-1 with TRBJ1-5; a weak D match, TRBD1 (5 bases). CDR1 and CDR2 (germline): SQVTM, ANQGSEA. V gave up 4 bases and J gave up 4 bases, with 11 bases separating them. The CDR3 is 13 amino acids. In nucleotides, the CDR3 is TGCAGCGTTGGTGCAGGGACGAATCAGCCCCAGCATTTT. Encoded protein: CSVGAGTNQPQHF.

The gene calls are TRBV4-2 and TRBJ2-1; unclear D gene. V was cut by 0 bases and J by 10 bases, with 22 bases left in between. This CDR3 has 17 amino acids. Germline assignment: CDR1 LGHNA and CDR2 YNFKEQ. CDR3 sequence reads: CASSQERLRPDQYEQFF. The CDR3 region has the DNA TGTGCCAGCAGCCAAGAGAGGTTGAGGCCCGATCAATACGAGCAGTTCTTC.

The CDR3, as DNA: TGCGCCAGCAGCCAATCAGGGTTGTATGGCTACACCTTC. This gives the protein CASSQSGLYGYTF. This chain uses TRBV4-3 with TRBJ1-2; TRBD1 is a possible D gene (5 bases). The CDR3 extends over 13 amino acids. V was cut by 2 bases and J by 5 bases, with 9 bases left in between. Germline loops: CDR1 LGHNA, CDR2 YSLEER.

This chain joins TRBV11-2 and TRBJ1-1; D is ambiguous. Germline assignment: CDR1 SGHAT and CDR2 FQNNGV. Trimming pared 4 bases from V and 3 bases from J, leaving 9 bases between. This CDR3 is built from 13 residues. The CDR3 sequence: CASSYRWDTEAFF. DNA for the CDR3: TGTGCCAGCAGCTATAGGTGGGACACTGAAGCTTTCTTT. The whole variable domain, remainder taken from reference TRBV11-2 and TRBJ1-1, is EAGVAQSPRYKIIEKRQSVAFWCNPISGHATLYWYQQILGQGPKLLIQFQNNGVVDDSQLPKDRFSAERLKGVDSTLKIQPAKLEDSAVYLCASSYRWDTEAFFGQGTRLTVV.

The chain links TRBV18 to TRBJ2-7; the D gene is possibly TRBD1 (5 bases). The CDR3 contains 12 residues. Germline V gene data show CDR1 as KGHSH and CDR2 as LQKENI. The V gene lost 6 bases and the J gene lost 7 bases, with 13 bases spanning the gap. The CDR3 sequence: CASSLGDREQYF. In DNA, the CDR3 is TGTGCCAGCTCCCTAGGGGATCGAGAGCAGTACTTC.

The chain employs TRBV10-3 and TRBJ1-1; no clear D. The CDR3 has 13 residues. Trimming left V 6 bases short and J 1 base short, with 9 bases between. CDR1 and CDR2 (germline): ENHRY, SYGVKD. CDR3 residues: CAIRTNPNTEAFF. The CDR3 DNA reads TGTGCCATCAGGACAAACCCGAACACTGAAGCTTTCTTT.

The V and J genes are TRBV7-8 and TRBJ1-1, with a weak D call TRBD1 (6 bases). Trimming took 4 bases from V and 5 from J, leaving 14 bases between them. Germline V lookup: CDR1 SGHVS, CDR2 FQNEAQ. This CDR3 comprises 14 residues. In DNA form, the CDR3 reads TGTGCCAGCAGCTCGCCCAGGGGAGGGACTGAAGCTTTCTTT. As protein: CASSSPRGGTEAFF. Variable domain in full (rest from reference TRBV7-8 and TRBJ1-1): GAGVSQSPRYKVAKRGQDVALRCDPISGHVSLFWYQQALGQGPEFLTYFQNEAQLDKSGLPSDRFFAERPEGSVSTLKIQRTQQEDSAVYLCASSSPRGGTEAFFGQGTRLTVV.

The chain has TRBV14 and TRBJ2-7, with D maybe TRBD1 (5 bases). There are 16 residues in the CDR3. Looked up from germline, CDR1 is SGHDN and CDR2 is FVKESK. Between the trimmed V and J ends, which lost 2 bases and 6 bases, there was a span of 20 bases. Written as DNA, the CDR3 is TGTGCCAGCAGCCAACTGAATCGGGTAGGGGATTTCGAGCAGTACTTC. It is translated as CASSQLNRVGDFEQYF. Supplemented by reference TRBV14 and TRBJ2-7, the full variable domain reads EAGVTQFPSHSVIEKGQTVTLRCDPISGHDNLYWYRRVMGKEIKFLLHFVKESKQDESGMPNNRFLAERTGGTYSTLKVQPAELEDSGVYFCASSQLNRVGDFEQYFGPGTRLTVT.

The CDR3 reads CAIRRDANTEAFF. Written as DNA, the CDR3 is TGTGCCATCAGGCGAGACGCGAACACTGAAGCTTTCTTT. This chain links TRBV10-3 with TRBJ1-1; D unclear. This CDR3 spans 13 amino acids. CDR1 is ENHRY and CDR2 is SYGVKD in the germline V gene. V was cut by 6 bases and J by 1 base, with 9 bases left in between.

The CDR3 loop is CASSIGPRDSFYNEQFF. The CDR3 region has the DNA TGTGCCAGTAGTATAGGGCCCAGGGACTCCTTCTACAATGAGCAGTTCTTC. V gene TRBV19 combines with J gene TRBJ2-1; D perhaps matches TRBD2 (6 bases). The V and J ends lost 1 base and 3 bases respectively, with 16 bases between them. This CDR3 has 17 residues. Germline CDR1 reads LNHDA; CDR2 reads SQIVND (reference sequence).

J is TRBJ2-3 and V is TRBV7-8; TRBD2 matches at 8 bases. The germline V gene encodes CDR1 SGHVS and CDR2 FQNEAQ. CDR3 length: 16 residues. The ends lost 4 bases at V and 7 bases at J; junction bases unmatched: 13. The CDR3 DNA sequence: TGTGCCAGCAGCTCTCCCGGCAGGCTAGCGGGTAATACGCAGTATTTT. Encoded protein: CASSSPGRLAGNTQYF.

The chain has TRBV19 and TRBJ1-5, with D possibly TRBD1 on 5 matching bases. Trimming took 6 bases from V and 4 from J, leaving 25 bases between them. Germline V gene sequence: CDR1 LNHDA, CDR2 SQIVND (reference sequence). CDR3 length: 18 residues. The chain's CDR3 is CASRPIGSGPAFNQPQHF. DNA of the CDR3: TGTGCCAGTAGGCCGATTGGATCAGGGCCGGCCTTTAATCAGCCCCAGCATTTT. Full variable domain (missing parts from reference TRBV19 and TRBJ1-5): DGGITQSPKYLFRKEGQNVTLSCEQNLNHDAMYWYRQDPGQGLRLIYYSQIVNDFQKGDIAEGYSVSREKKESFPLTVTSAQKNPTAFYLCASRPIGSGPAFNQPQHFGDGTRLSIL.

The V gene is TRBV7-8, the J gene TRBJ2-1, with 7 bases aligning to TRBD2. The J segment lost 0 bases and the V segment lost 2 bases, leaving 7 bases of the junction unmatched. Germline CDR1 is SGHVS and CDR2 is FQNEAQ. This CDR3 contains 17 residues. DNA of the CDR3: TGTGCCAGCAGCTTACGTGAGCGGGGAAACTCCTACAATGAGCAGTTCTTC. Translation: CASSLRERGNSYNEQFF.

The chain carries TRBV2 and TRBJ2-1; the D is unclear. The CDR3 consists of 12 residues. CDR1 is SNHLY, CDR2 FYNNEI, per germline. Trimming removed 1 base from V and 7 bases from J, with 5 bases in between. CDR3 amino acids: CASSEVGNEQFF. The CDR3 nucleotides read TGTGCCAGCAGTGAAGTGGGGAATGAGCAGTTCTTC.

Only a few counts were recorded for this clone. The V gene is TRBV11-1, the J gene TRBJ2-7; a possible D gene is TRBD1 (6 bases). The CDR3 spans 14 residues. Germline lookup yields CDR1 SGHAT and CDR2 FQDESV (reference sequence). V shed 0 bases and J shed 3 bases, with 9 bases lying between them. The CDR3 sequence is CASSLAGQHYEQYF. The DNA of the CDR3 is TGTGCCAGCAGCTTAGCCGGACAGCACTACGAGCAGTACTTC.

This clone was recorded once. The J gene is TRBJ2-2, the V gene TRBV11-3, with D possibly being TRBD1 or TRBD2 (6 bases each). There are 15 residues in the CDR3. The V gene's germline CDR1 is SGHNT and CDR2 YENEEA. The germline V and J ends were trimmed by 3 bases and 2 bases, with 10 bases remaining between them. The CDR3 here is CASSFEGGNTGELFF. Written as DNA, the CDR3 is TGTGCCAGCAGCTTTGAGGGGGGCAACACCGGGGAGCTGTTTTTT.

DNA for the CDR3: TGTGCCAGCAGGGTCGGGGGGGCGAACACCGGGGAGCTGTTTTTT. Translating it yields CASRVGGANTGELFF. The chain couples TRBV6-5 to TRBJ2-2; 8 nucleotides agree with TRBD2. V lost 6 bases, J lost 0 bases, and 3 bases stayed unmatched. Germline CDR1 MNHEY, CDR2 SVGAGI. The CDR3 runs to 15 residues.

J is TRBJ2-2 and V is TRBV3-1 (or the pseudogene TRBV3-2); 13 positions match TRBD2. The trim removed 5 bases at V and 0 bases at J, leaving 3 bases unmatched. CDR3 length: 17 amino acids. Germline CDR1 reads LGHDT; CDR2 reads YNNKEL (reference sequence). The CDR3 region has the DNA TGTGCCAGCAGCTTGACTAGCGGGGGGTCGAACACCGGGGAGCTGTTTTTT. It codes for CASSLTSGGSNTGELFF.

This chain joins TRBV25-1 and TRBJ1-2; no clear D gene. V was shortened by 2 bases and J by 7 bases, with 8 bases between the two germline ends. The CDR3 runs to 12 residues. CDR1 and CDR2 from the germline V gene are MGHDK and SYGVNS. CDR3 nucleotide sequence: TGTGCCAGCAGTGAAATGTTCGGTGGCTACACCTTC. It translates to CASSEMFGGYTF.

The rearrangement links TRBV5-1 to TRBJ1-2; tentative D call: TRBD1 (5 bases). The CDR3 has 14 residues. Germline V gene data show CDR1 as SGHRS and CDR2 as YFSETQ. The V end was cut by 2 bases, the J end by 4 bases, with 12 bases between. Here the CDR3 DNA reads TGCGCCAGCAGCTTTGGGACGTCAGGCTATGGCTACACCTTC. It yields the protein CASSFGTSGYGYTF.

The chain recombines TRBV5-5 with TRBJ1-1, with 7 bases identical to TRBD1. Germline V gene lookup returns CDR1 SGHKS and CDR2 YYEKEE (reference sequence). This CDR3 is 14 amino acids long. With V trimmed by 4 bases and J by 0 bases, 3 bases remained unmatched. The CDR3 sequence: CASSTGVLNTEAFF. CDR3 coding DNA: TGTGCCAGCAGCACAGGGGTTTTGAACACTGAAGCTTTCTTT.

The rearrangement uses TRBV18 and TRBJ2-1; no firm D call. The CDR3 has 12 residues. Germline V CDR1 and CDR2: KGHSH, LQKENI. With 5 bases removed from V and 9 bases from J, the gap between germline ends came to 11 bases. CDR3 residues: CASSSAEVEQFF. As DNA, the CDR3 is TGTGCCAGCTCAAGTGCTGAGGTTGAGCAGTTCTTC.

Worth noting for this clone: At the DNA level, this CDR3 is encoded by other sequences in the same sample as well. The CDR3 DNA is TGTGCCAGCAGCCAAGATGACCGGGGGTCCTATGGCTACACCTTC. Its translation: CASSQDDRGSYGYTF. The V call is TRBV4-2, the J call TRBJ1-2; D might be TRBD1 (5 bases). Deletions cut 0 bases from V and 4 bases from J, with 12 bases between. From germline, CDR1 is LGHNA and CDR2 YNFKEQ. The CDR3 is made up of 15 amino acids.